Following are 27 T cell receptor beta chains from one sample sequenced in a study of regulatory T cells in long-lasting Graves disease (dated by TCRdb to the early 2020s). Receptor libraries were prepared by multiplex PCR. TCRdb records Illumina HiSeq 4000 as the sequencer. CDR3 regions were amplified by Arm-PCR with iRepertoire HTBI primers to construct TCR beta libraries. Starting from the raw public reads, TCRdb applied fastp trimming at Q25, assembled clones with MiXCR and retained in-frame beta chains. Entries are consolidated by CDR3 protein sequence, retaining the most common genes and DNA. The sample has about 540,000 distinct CDR3 sequences on record, roughly 13% of them singletons. Roughly a tenth of the sample is held by the ten biggest clonotypes. What this sample's time point label stands for: newly diagnosed GD, antithyroid drugs for less than 3 months. For both TCR sequencing and RNA sequencing, RNA was extracted from PBMCs using TRIzol.

The sample was also linked to a second study, of T cells in Graves' hyperthyroidism and ophthalmopathy.

The sample was peripheral blood mononuclear cells (PBMCs), taken at new diagnosis, from a patient treated with antithyroid drugs. These receptors were taken from a young man with Graves disease. Donor details come from another sample of the same person, matched by shared clones.

In this sample, this clonotype turned up a few times. CDR3 sequence (DNA): TGTGCCAGCAACCAGGGGGCAGGAGGCTACACCTTC. This encodes CASNQGAGGYTF. V usage is TRBV6-1 and J usage is TRBJ1-2, with 8 bases that match TRBD1. V shed 7 bases, J shed 8 bases, and the junction held 6 bases outside the gene matches. Germline CDR1 is MNHNS and CDR2 is SASEGT. This CDR3 comprises 12 residues.

This clonotype was counted between two and nine times. The chain combines TRBV20-1 with TRBJ1-1, with 7 bases aligning to TRBD1. CDR3 size: 14 residues. The V gene end was trimmed by 0 bases and the J gene end by 5 bases; junction bases not matched to a gene: 6. Germline V lookup: CDR1 DFQATT, CDR2 SNEGSKA (reference sequence). In DNA, the CDR3 is TGCAGTGCTAGAGATCTACAGGGGAGGACTGAAGCTTTCTTT. It codes for CSARDLQGRTEAFF.

The table lists this clonotype with many counts. This rearrangement joins TRBV12-3 or TRBV12-4 to TRBJ2-1; D remains ambiguous. The DNA matches TRBJ2-5 better at its end, which makes the J call doubtful. CDR3 length: 12 residues. In DNA form, the CDR3 reads TGTGCCAGCAGCACCAACTTGGGGACCCAGTACTTC. Its translation is CASSTNLGTQYF.

This chain links TRBV18 with TRBJ2-3; 10 bases align to TRBD2. CDR3 length: 18 residues. J gave up 4 bases and V 2 bases, and 12 bases lay outside the gene matches. Per the germline V gene, CDR1 is KGHSH and CDR2 is LQKENI. CDR3 sequence reads: CASSPGWSPSGGPDTQYF. DNA of the CDR3: TGTGCCAGCTCACCAGGATGGTCTCCTAGCGGGGGACCAGATACGCAGTATTTT.

Only a few counts were recorded for this clonotype. The chain carries TRBV11-3 and TRBJ2-1; 10 positions agree with TRBD2. CDR3 size: 15 residues. The V gene end was trimmed by 3 bases and the J gene end by 6 bases; junction bases not matched to a gene: 5. Germline V lookup: CDR1 SGHNT, CDR2 YENEEA. In DNA, the CDR3 is TGTGCCAGCAGCTTGGTAGCGGGAGGTTTCAATGAGCAGTTCTTC. Translation gives CASSLVAGGFNEQFF.

At least ten counts were recorded for this clonotype. The genes are TRBV10-1 and TRBJ2-1, with D tentatively TRBD1 (5 bases). Germline CDR1 is WNHNN and CDR2 is SYGVQD (reference sequence). V shed 2 bases and J shed 8 bases, with 10 bases lying between them. The CDR3 runs to 13 residues. In DNA, the CDR3 is TGCGCCAGCAGTGAGAATCAAGGGGATGAGCAGTTCTTC. Translation gives CASSENQGDEQFF.

This clonotype occurred many times. The chain combines TRBV20-1 with TRBJ2-7; D may correspond to TRBD1 or TRBD2 (5 bases each). The CDR3 is made up of 13 amino acids. The V end was cut by 6 bases, the J end by 3 bases, with 15 bases between. Germline V gene lookup returns CDR1 DFQATT and CDR2 SNEGSKA (reference sequence). The CDR3 DNA follows: TGCAGTGCGCTGGGGGTGGAGAACTACGAGCAGTACTTC. Amino acids: CSALGVENYEQYF.

The chain couples TRBV5-1 to TRBJ2-5, with 7 positions matching TRBD1. The length of the CDR3 is 14 residues. Germline trimming cut 1 base from V and 4 bases from J; bases unmatched to any gene: 4. Germline-derived CDR1 and CDR2 are SGHRS and YFSETQ. CDR3 sequence: CASSLRQGVETQYF. CDR3 nucleotides: TGCGCCAGCAGCTTGCGACAGGGAGTAGAGACCCAGTACTTC.

The table lists this clonotype with a count of one. The V call is TRBV5-1, the J call TRBJ2-1; D gene unclear. Germline V gives CDR1 SGHRS, CDR2 YFSETQ. The V and J ends lost 4 bases and 0 bases respectively, with 8 bases between them. The CDR3 consists of 14 residues. CDR3 bases: TGCGCCAGCAGCCCCGAGTACTCCTACAATGAGCAGTTCTTC. It translates to CASSPEYSYNEQFF. The variable domain in full, with the rest retrieved from reference TRBV5-1 and TRBJ2-1, is KAGVTQTPRYLIKTRGQQVTLSCSPISGHRSVSWYQQTPGQGLQFLFEYFSETQRNKGNFPGRFSGRQFSNSRSEMNVSTLELGDSALYLCASSPEYSYNEQFFGPGTRLTVL.

The chain carries TRBV10-1 and TRBJ2-3; 9 bases line up with TRBD2. CDR1 and CDR2 from the germline V gene are WNHNN and SYGVQD (reference sequence). CDR3 length: 15 amino acids. V shed 5 bases, J shed 3 bases, and the junction held 6 bases outside the gene matches. The CDR3 region has the DNA TGCGCCAGCAGTTCTAGCGGGACCCTAACAGATACGCAGTATTTT. As protein: CASSSSGTLTDTQYF.

There are a few counts of this clonotype. The V gene is TRBV4-1, the J gene TRBJ2-5; D unresolved. Germline V lookup: CDR1 MGHRA, CDR2 YSYEKL. V was shortened by 4 bases and J by 5 bases, with 11 bases between the two germline ends. This CDR3 contains 13 residues. The CDR3 DNA sequence: TGCGCCAGCAGCCTCTTAATCCGGGAGACCCAGTACTTC. It specifies CASSLLIRETQYF.

This clonotype was observed many times. The chain links TRBV18 to TRBJ2-7, with D perhaps matching TRBD2 (5 bases). Trimming removed 8 bases at V and 3 bases at J, with 14 bases between. The CDR3 sequence is 13 residues long. The germline V gene has CDR1 KGHSH and CDR2 LQKENI. Here the CDR3 reads CASSPRGDYEQYF. DNA for the CDR3: TGTGCCAGCAGCCCCCGGGGAGACTACGAGCAGTACTTC.

About this clonotype: The junction shows a germline mismatch at one end, possibly a read error. This chain links TRBV24-1 with TRBJ2-1, with 13 bases aligning to TRBD2. Germline assignment: CDR1 KGHDR and CDR2 SFDVKD. The CDR3 is 16 amino acids. CDR3 amino acids: CATNDMRLAGGNEQFF. The CDR3 coding sequence is TGTGCCACCAATGATATGAGACTAGCGGGAGGCAATGAGCAGTTCTTC.

This clonotype showed up just a few times. The chain employs TRBV12-5 and TRBJ2-2; the D is unclear. Germline CDR1 and CDR2: LGHNT and FRNRAP. The CDR3 totals 14 residues. V gave up 4 bases and J gave up 6 bases, with 12 bases separating them. Here the CDR3 DNA reads TGTGCTAGTGGTTCTTCCCAATTCGCCGGGGAGCTGTTTTTT. Protein product: CASGSSQFAGELFF.

The CDR3 loop is CASSPRLAGGSNTGELFF. CDR3 sequence (DNA): TGTGCCAGCTCACCGAGGCTAGCGGGAGGGTCGAACACCGGGGAGCTGTTTTTT. The chain uses TRBV2 and TRBJ2-2; 12 positions match TRBD2. Trimming took 8 bases from V and 0 from J; bases not matched to a gene: 10. Germline-derived CDR1 and CDR2 are SNHLY and FYNNEI. The CDR3 is made up of 18 amino acids.

This clonotype was observed a handful of times. The chain employs TRBV28 and TRBJ1-2, with 11 bases matching TRBD1. Germline values: CDR1 MDHEN, CDR2 SYDVKM. This CDR3 is built from 14 residues. J lost 8 bases, V lost 10 bases, and 12 bases had no gene match. The CDR3 sequence is CATHGQGASVGYTF. The DNA of the CDR3 is TGTGCCACACACGGACAGGGGGCAAGCGTCGGCTACACCTTC.

V gene TRBV20-1 combines with J gene TRBJ2-1; 9 bases agree with TRBD2. J lost 13 bases, V lost 6 bases, and 16 bases had no gene match. The CDR3 has 14 amino acids. Germline V gene sequence: CDR1 DFQATT, CDR2 SNEGSKA (reference sequence). The CDR3 here is CSASHFGTSKFQFF. CDR3 nucleotide sequence: TGCAGTGCCAGCCACTTCGGGACTAGCAAGTTCCAGTTCTTC.

This clonotype was found a few times. This rearrangement joins TRBV3-1 to TRBJ2-7; a possible D gene is TRBD1 (5 bases). The CDR3 is 15 amino acids. V was cut by 6 bases and J by 1 base, with 16 bases left in between. Germline V gene data show CDR1 as LGHDT and CDR2 as YNNKEL (reference sequence). CDR3 residues: CASRQARALSYEQYF. CDR3 sequence (DNA): TGTGCCAGCAGACAGGCACGCGCTCTATCCTACGAGCAGTACTTC.

This clonotype was seen ten or more times. The V and J genes are TRBV29-1 and TRBJ1-5, with D maybe TRBD1 (6 bases). The V and J ends lost 3 bases and 1 base respectively, with 10 bases between them. The length of the CDR3 is 14 residues. The germline V gene encodes CDR1 SQVTM and CDR2 ANQGSEA. CDR3 sequence reads: CSVDLQGSNQPQHF. The CDR3 nucleotides are TGCAGCGTTGATCTCCAGGGGAGCAATCAGCCCCAGCATTTT. Complete variable domain (other parts from reference TRBV29-1 and TRBJ1-5): SAVISQKPSRDICQRGTSLTIQCQVDSQVTMMFWYRQQPGQSLTLIATANQGSEATYESGFVIDKFPISRPNLTFSTLTVSNMSPEDSSIYLCSVDLQGSNQPQHFGDGTRLSIL.

This clonotype was counted at least ten times. The chain uses TRBV30 and TRBJ1-2; no reliable D call. Germline CDR1 is GTSNPN and CDR2 is SVGIG (reference sequence). Trimming took 2 bases from V and 4 from J, leaving 5 bases between them. The CDR3 consists of 11 residues. In DNA form, the CDR3 reads TGTGCCTGGAGTCCGTCCTATGGCTACACCTTC. As protein: CAWSPSYGYTF.

This clonotype occurred many times. The chain combines TRBV9 with TRBJ1-1; D uncertain. Trimming stripped 1 base from V and 1 base from J, with 8 bases between. The CDR3 contains 14 residues. CDR1 and CDR2 from the germline V gene are SGDLS and YYNGEE. CDR3 nucleotides: TGTGCCAGCAGCGTAACAAATTCGAACACTGAAGCTTTCTTT. It codes for CASSVTNSNTEAFF.

This clonotype was counted many times. The chain joins TRBV7-9 to TRBJ2-1; D is possibly TRBD1 or TRBD2 (6 bases each). The CDR3 consists of 17 residues. The V gene lost 4 bases and the J gene lost 1 base, with 17 bases spanning the gap. Germline V CDR1 and CDR2: SEHNR, FQNEAQ (reference sequence). Here the CDR3 DNA reads TGTGCCAGCAGCTCTAAAGGGGGGTTTGGGTCCTACAATGAGCAGTTCTTC. As protein: CASSSKGGFGSYNEQFF.

This clonotype came up many times. The genes are TRBV11-2 and TRBJ1-1, with 7 bases fitting TRBD1. The length of the CDR3 is 19 residues. Germline CDR1 reads SGHAT; CDR2 reads FQNNGV. With V trimmed by 2 bases and J by 2 bases, 17 bases remained unmatched. Here the CDR3 reads CASSLRLGGQRPVNTEAFF. The DNA of the CDR3 is TGTGCCAGCAGCTTAAGGTTAGGGGGACAGCGACCTGTTAACACTGAAGCTTTCTTT.

This clonotype has just a few counts. This sequence may be a read error, since a much larger clone differs from it by one base. The chain employs TRBV27 and TRBJ1-2; D is perhaps TRBD1 (5 bases). This CDR3 has 13 residues. CDR1 is MNHEY, CDR2 SMNVEV, per germline (reference sequence). The CDR3: CASSLGMRGGYAF. The CDR3 DNA reads as TGTGCCAGCAGTTTGGGAATGAGGGGTGGCTACGCCTTC.

This clonotype was seen ten or more times. This rearrangement joins TRBV10-1 to TRBJ1-1, with TRBD1 matching 8 bases. Germline values: CDR1 WNHNN, CDR2 SYGVQD (reference sequence). The CDR3 is 14 amino acids. Trimming cost V 4 bases and J 6 bases; bases outside gene matches: 7. In DNA form, the CDR3 reads TGCGCCAGCAGTGGGTCCGGACAGGGCTCTGAAGCTTTCTTT. It is translated as CASSGSGQGSEAFF.

In its sample, this clonotype was seen many times. The genes are TRBV29-1 and TRBJ2-1; no clear D. Germline V gene sequence: CDR1 SQVTM, CDR2 ANQGSEA. The CDR3 covers 12 residues. Trimming pared 3 bases from V and 2 bases from J, leaving 5 bases between. Written as DNA, the CDR3 is TGCAGCGTTGATGCGACCTACAATGAGCAGTTCTTC. Translation: CSVDATYNEQFF.

The rearrangement links TRBV4-2 to TRBJ2-3; TRBD2 matches at 9 bases. CDR1 LGHNA and CDR2 YNFKEQ come from the germline V gene. The CDR3 has 17 residues. V lost 4 bases and J lost 0; bases outside the gene matches: 8. The CDR3 sequence is CASSRRASGTSTDTQYF. The CDR3 coding sequence is TGTGCCAGCAGCCGCAGGGCTAGCGGGACTAGCACAGATACGCAGTATTTT.